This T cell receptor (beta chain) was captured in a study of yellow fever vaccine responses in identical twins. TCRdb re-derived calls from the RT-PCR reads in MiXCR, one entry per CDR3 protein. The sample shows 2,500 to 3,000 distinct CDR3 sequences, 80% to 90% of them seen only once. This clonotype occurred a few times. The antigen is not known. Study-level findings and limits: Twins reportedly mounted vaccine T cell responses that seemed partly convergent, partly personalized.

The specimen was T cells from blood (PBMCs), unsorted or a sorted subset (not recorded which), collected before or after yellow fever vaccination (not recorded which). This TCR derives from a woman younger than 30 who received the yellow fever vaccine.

The CDR3 DNA is TGCAGCGTTGATGGGGTTAGCGGGTCCCACTCAATTTACGAGCAGTACTTC. Its translation: CSVDGVSGSHSIYEQYF. J is TRBJ2-7 and V is TRBV29-1; TRBD2 matches 7 bases. The V segment lost 3 bases and the J segment 4 bases; nucleotides outside the gene matches: 18. The CDR3 has 17 amino acids. CDR1 and CDR2 from the germline V gene are SQVTM and ANQGSEA.